A single sample is the source of the 9 T cell receptor beta chains below, sequenced in a study of cytomegalovirus exposure and HLA in healthy donors. Here immunoSEQ multiplex PCR was the method, and the copy in TCRdb shows in-frame clones only, minus some. The sample lists tens of thousands of clones; approximately 91% were seen once. Specimen: PBMCs. These receptors originate from a young man in good health and CMV-seronegative.

The rearrangement joins TRBV18 to TRBJ2-1, with TRBD2 matching 11 bases. With V trimmed by 3 bases and J by 8 bases, 15 bases remained unmatched. Germline V CDR1 and CDR2: KGHSH, LQKENI. This CDR3 has 18 amino acids. The CDR3 DNA follows: TGTGCCAGCTCACCCCCATCTAGCGGGAGGCCCAATTGGGATGAGCAGTTCTTC. It translates to CASSPPSSGRPNWDEQFF.

This chain links TRBV30 with TRBJ2-3; TRBD2 might be the D (6 bases). This CDR3 is built from 14 residues. The V gene's germline CDR1 is GTSNPN and CDR2 SVGIG (reference sequence). Trimming removed 5 bases at V and 5 bases at J, with 17 bases between. The CDR3 protein is CAWGRGGSGDTQYF. For the CDR3, the DNA is TGTGCCTGGGGCCGAGGAGGGAGCGGAGATACGCAGTATTTT.

CDR3 residues: CASSFDRVREQYF. The CDR3 DNA reads TGCGCCAGCAGCTTCGACAGGGTTCGGGAGCAGTACTTC. The chain carries TRBV4-3 and TRBJ2-7, with 7 bases fitting TRBD1. This CDR3 has 13 amino acids. Germline CDR1 is LGHNA and CDR2 is YSLEER. With V trimmed by 5 bases and J by 7 bases, 8 bases remained unmatched.

The chain employs TRBV11-3 and TRBJ2-2; TRBD1 aligns across 7 bases. J gave up 1 base and V 0 bases, and 5 bases lay outside the gene matches. This CDR3 has 17 amino acids. Germline CDR1 and CDR2: SGHNT and YENEEA. The CDR3: CASSLDMRQGNTGELFF. For the CDR3, the DNA is TGTGCCAGCAGCTTAGATATGAGACAGGGGAACACCGGGGAGCTGTTTTTT.

The CDR3 sequence: CASSLQGNTEAFF. In DNA, the CDR3 is TGTGCCAGCAGCTTGCAGGGGAACACTGAAGCTTTCTTT. The V gene is TRBV5-4, the J gene TRBJ1-1, with TRBD1 as a possible D gene (5 bases). The CDR3 has 13 residues. Trimming removed 1 base at V and 1 base at J, with 5 bases between. Looked up from germline, CDR1 is SGHNT and CDR2 is YYREEE (reference sequence).

The CDR3 nucleotides read TGTGCCAGCAGTTCAACCTACCCCTCTTTTAGTATCACTGAAGCTTTCTTT. It specifies CASSSTYPSFSITEAFF. The chain recombines TRBV27 with TRBJ1-1; D is ambiguous. CDR1 is MNHEY, CDR2 SMNVEV, per germline (reference sequence). Trimming removed 4 bases from V and 4 bases from J, with 22 bases in between. The CDR3 runs 17 residues.

The rearrangement uses TRBV29-1 and TRBJ1-2, with 9 bases aligning to TRBD1. The CDR3 loop spans 12 amino acids. Germline V gives CDR1 SQVTM, CDR2 ANQGSEA. The junction had 6 bases not matched to a gene; V was cut back by 6 bases and J by 7 bases. The CDR3 spells CSVPGTGFGYTF. The CDR3 nucleotides read TGCAGCGTCCCCGGGACAGGGTTTGGCTACACCTTC.

This chain joins TRBV2 and TRBJ2-7; 11 bases agree with TRBD2. The CDR3 loop spans 14 amino acids. Unmatched junction bases numbered 8, after V lost 6 bases and J lost 7 bases. Germline loops: CDR1 SNHLY, CDR2 FYNNEI. CDR3 sequence (DNA): TGTGCCAGCAGAGTAGCGGGAGGGCCTCGTGAGCAGTACTTC. Protein: CASRVAGGPREQYF.

This clone has a single count. This sequence joins TRBV30 and TRBJ1-1; TRBD1 matches 8 bases. The germline CDR1 and CDR2 sequences are GTSNPN and SVGIG (reference sequence). This CDR3 contains 12 residues. V lost 1 base and J lost 10; bases outside the gene matches: 5. CDR3 coding DNA: TGTGCCTGGAGTGGGACAGGGTTAGGAGCTTTCTTT. It yields the protein CAWSGTGLGAFF.